These 32 T cell receptor beta chains were sequenced from one sample in a study of cytomegalovirus exposure and HLA in healthy donors. Use of 60 Vbeta and 13 Jbeta primers characterized the PCR. TCRdb's table, derived via immunoSEQ multiplex PCR, lists solely in-frame clones and lacks some. The table shows roughly 110,000 clones, with approximately 80% occurring only once. Sequencing used PBMCs. Receptor source: a woman aged 18-29 years in good health and CMV-seropositive.

The chain combines TRBV2 with TRBJ1-5; 9 bases align to TRBD1. Germline CDR1 reads SNHLY; CDR2 reads FYNNEI. After removal of 2 bases from V and 8 bases from J, the junction contained 7 bases not matched to a gene. The CDR3 has 15 amino acids. The CDR3 region is CASSETPTGGEPQHF. CDR3 in DNA: TGTGCCAGCAGTGAAACCCCGACAGGGGGGGAGCCCCAGCATTTT. The full variable domain, its missing parts supplied by reference TRBV2 and TRBJ1-5, is EPEVTQTPSHQVTQMGQEVILRCVPISNHLYFYWYRQILGQKVEFLVSFYNNEISEKSEIFDDQFSVERPDGSNFTLKIRSTKLEDSAMYFCASSETPTGGEPQHFGDGTRLSIL.

The chain is built from TRBV28 and TRBJ1-3, with 7 bases aligning to TRBD1. The CDR3 length is 17 residues. Germline V CDR1 and CDR2: MDHEN, SYDVKM. V dropped 5 bases and J dropped 0; count of bases not matched to a gene: 10. CDR3 bases: TGTGCCAGCAGTCTAACGGGACAGCCCGTCTCTGGAAACACCATATATTTT. Translating it yields CASSLTGQPVSGNTIYF. Based on the CDR3 plus reference TRBV28 and TRBJ1-3, the full variable domain is DVKVTQSSRYLVKRTGEKVFLECVQDMDHENMFWYRQDPGLGLRLIYFSYDVKMKEKGDIPEGYSVSREKKERFSLILESASTNQTSMYLCASSLTGQPVSGNTIYFGEGSWLTVV.

The DNA of the CDR3 is TGTGCCGGGAATCCGACGGGTCGTGGAGCCAAAAACATTCAGTACTTC. Protein product: CAGNPTGRGAKNIQYF. V usage is TRBV30 and J usage is TRBJ2-4; D gene ambiguous. The V and J ends lost 8 bases and 0 bases respectively, with 20 bases between them. The CDR3 length is 16 residues. Germline-derived CDR1 and CDR2 are GTSNPN and SVGIG (reference sequence).

The V and J genes are TRBV7-9 and TRBJ1-5; 9 bases match TRBD1. The CDR3 contains 14 residues. Germline V gives CDR1 SEHNR, CDR2 FQNEAQ (reference sequence). Germline trimming cut 5 bases from V and 7 bases from J; bases unmatched to any gene: 6. The CDR3 nucleotides read TGTGCCAGCAGCCCCACAGGGGGCCACCAGCCCCAGCATTTT. It codes for CASSPTGGHQPQHF.

V gene TRBV9 combines with J gene TRBJ2-7, with 7 nucleotides matching TRBD1. Trimming removed 4 bases from V and 5 bases from J; junction bases left unmatched: 12. The germline CDR1 and CDR2 sequences are SGDLS and YYNGEE. This CDR3 is built from 15 residues. As DNA, the CDR3 is TGTGCCAGCAGCCCCTACGGGACAGACGACGACGAGCAGTACTTC. It codes for CASSPYGTDDDEQYF.

The V and J genes are TRBV30 and TRBJ2-7, with D possibly TRBD2 on 5 matching bases. V gave up 3 bases and J gave up 5 bases, with 8 bases separating them. Germline assignment: CDR1 GTSNPN and CDR2 SVGIG (reference sequence). The CDR3 runs 11 residues. Here the CDR3 DNA reads TGTGCCTGGAGCCGGGGTGACGAGCAGTACTTC. Translating it yields CAWSRGDEQYF. The full variable domain, in which reference TRBV30 and TRBJ2-7 provide the parts outside the CDR3, is SQTIHQWPATLVQPVGSPLSLECTVEGTSNPNLYWYRQAAGRGLQLLFYSVGIGQISSEVPQNLSASRPQDRQFILSSKKLLLSDSGFYLCAWSRGDEQYFGPGTRLTVT.

The V and J genes are TRBV6-1 and TRBJ1-2, with D unresolved. From germline, CDR1 is MNHNS and CDR2 SASEGT. This CDR3 is built from 11 residues. V was pared by 6 bases and J by 8 bases, with 10 bases between. The CDR3 sequence is CASSSGRGYTF. The CDR3 DNA sequence: TGTGCCAGCAGCAGCGGTAGGGGCTACACCTTC.

The V gene is TRBV27, the J gene TRBJ2-2; 10 positions match TRBD1. This CDR3 is built from 15 residues. The J segment lost 7 bases and the V segment lost 1 base, leaving 3 bases of the junction unmatched. The germline V gene encodes CDR1 MNHEY and CDR2 SMNVEV (reference sequence). CDR3 region: CASSLWTGGNGELFF. The CDR3 nucleotides read TGTGCCAGCAGTTTATGGACAGGGGGAAACGGGGAGCTGTTTTTT.

The CDR3 loop reads CASSYGGIGYGYTF. In DNA, the CDR3 is TGTGCCAGCAGTTACGGGGGGATCGGCTATGGCTACACCTTC. This sequence joins TRBV6-6 and TRBJ1-2; TRBD1 might be the D (5 bases). V lost 2 bases to trimming and J lost 4 bases, with 11 bases between them. CDR1 is MNHNY, CDR2 SVGAGI, per germline (reference sequence). The CDR3 has 14 amino acids.

This chain connects TRBV19 to TRBJ2-7, with 9 bases aligning to TRBD2. The germline gives CDR1 LNHDA, CDR2 SQIVND (reference sequence). This CDR3 is built from 14 residues. The V segment lost 4 bases and the J segment 0 bases; nucleotides outside the gene matches: 1. CDR3: CASSRLADSYEQYF. The CDR3 region has the DNA TGTGCCAGTAGTAGACTAGCGGACTCCTACGAGCAGTACTTC. The variable domain in full, with the rest retrieved from reference TRBV19 and TRBJ2-7, is DGGITQSPKYLFRKEGQNVTLSCEQNLNHDAMYWYRQDPGQGLRLIYYSQIVNDFQKGDIAEGYSVSREKKESFPLTVTSAQKNPTAFYLCASSRLADSYEQYFGPGTRLTVT.

V usage is TRBV30 and J usage is TRBJ2-2; perhaps TRBD2 as D (5 bases). The length of the CDR3 is 16 residues. The V and J ends lost 0 bases and 5 bases respectively, with 16 bases between them. The V gene's germline CDR1 is GTSNPN and CDR2 SVGIG (reference sequence). The CDR3, as DNA: TGTGCCTGGAGTGTATCCATCATCCGAGGGACCGGGGAGCTGTTTTTT. Amino acids: CAWSVSIIRGTGELFF.

As to this clone: The junction and the germline gene differ at one end; a read error may be behind it. The chain uses TRBV27 and TRBJ2-3; D perhaps matches TRBD2 (6 bases). The CDR3 runs to 18 residues. Germline loops: CDR1 MNHEY, CDR2 SMNVEV (reference sequence). The CDR3 region has the DNA TGTGCCATCAGTTTAAATGGAGCCCTCACGGGGGGCACAGATACGCAGTATTTT. It encodes CAISLNGALTGGTDTQYF.

The chain carries TRBV7-9 and TRBJ2-1; TRBD2 agrees at 9 bases. The CDR3 contains 18 residues. V lost 2 bases and J lost 2; bases outside the gene matches: 10. Germline V gene sequence: CDR1 SEHNR, CDR2 FQNEAQ (reference sequence). CDR3 nucleotide sequence: TGTGCCAGCAGCTTACTATCGAGTGCGGGAGGGGCCTACAATGAGCAGTTCTTC. Its protein product is CASSLLSSAGGAYNEQFF.

This chain connects TRBV27 to TRBJ1-1; D is ambiguous. V was trimmed by 3 bases and J by 1 base, leaving 6 bases between them. The germline V gene encodes CDR1 MNHEY and CDR2 SMNVEV (reference sequence). The CDR3 is made up of 13 amino acids. For the CDR3, the DNA is TGTGCCAGCAGTTTCCCGGGGAACACTGAAGCTTTCTTT. Translating it yields CASSFPGNTEAFF.

This rearrangement joins TRBV28 to TRBJ2-2, with 7 positions matching TRBD1. CDR1 MDHEN and CDR2 SYDVKM come from the germline V gene. The trim removed 8 bases at V and 5 bases at J, leaving 8 bases unmatched. The CDR3 runs 14 residues. CDR3 in DNA: TGTGCCAGCTACCTCGGACAGGCTACCGGGGAGCTGTTTTTT. This gives the protein CASYLGQATGELFF.

J is TRBJ2-7 and V is TRBV11-1; possible D gene TRBD2, 5 bases. V lost 5 bases and J lost 0, with 11 bases in between. The CDR3 runs to 14 residues. Germline CDR1 SGHAT, CDR2 FQDESV (reference sequence). CDR3: CASSVDRDSYEQYF. In DNA, the CDR3 is TGTGCCAGCAGCGTCGACCGGGACTCCTACGAGCAGTACTTC. Based on the CDR3 plus reference TRBV11-1 and TRBJ2-7, the full variable domain is EAEVAQSPRYKITEKSQAVAFWCDPISGHATLYWYRQILGQGPELLVQFQDESVVDDSQLPKDRFSAERLKGVDSTLKIQPAELGDSAMYLCASSVDRDSYEQYFGPGTRLTVT.

The chain joins TRBV15 to TRBJ1-4; tentatively, D is TRBD1 (6 bases). This CDR3 is 15 amino acids long. Germline CDR1 LNHNV, CDR2 YYDKDF (reference sequence). The V gene lost 1 base and the J gene lost 7 bases, with 13 bases spanning the gap. The DNA of the CDR3 is TGTGCCACCAGCAGAGCGGGGGGCGCTTCTGAAAAACTGTTTTTT. Translated, it gives CATSRAGGASEKLFF. Full variable domain (outside the CDR3, taken from reference TRBV15 and TRBJ1-4): DAMVIQNPRYQVTQFGKPVTLSCSQTLNHNVMYWYQQKSSQAPKLLFHYYDKDFNNEADTPDNFQSRRPNTSFCFLDIRSPGLGDTAMYLCATSRAGGASEKLFFGSGTQLSVL.

This chain links TRBV11-3 with TRBJ2-7, with 7 bases aligning to TRBD1. CDR3 size: 14 residues. With 3 bases clipped from V and 2 bases from J, the junction kept 4 bases outside the gene matches. Germline assignment: CDR1 SGHNT and CDR2 YENEEA. This CDR3 is CASSFGQAAYEQYF. In DNA, the CDR3 is TGTGCCAGCAGCTTCGGACAGGCGGCCTACGAGCAGTACTTC.

The V and J genes are TRBV5-1 and TRBJ2-3; TRBD2 might be the D (5 bases). V was shortened by 4 bases and J by 0 bases, with 15 bases between the two germline ends. The germline gives CDR1 SGHRS, CDR2 YFSETQ. This CDR3 is 16 amino acids long. This CDR3 reads CASSPRTPASTDTQYF. The CDR3 DNA follows: TGCGCCAGCAGCCCCCGGACTCCGGCTAGCACAGATACGCAGTATTTT.

This clone has just a few counts. This sequence joins TRBV10-1 and TRBJ2-1, with 8 bases identical to TRBD2. The germline gives CDR1 WNHNN, CDR2 SYGVQD (reference sequence). The V and J ends lost 6 bases and 6 bases, in that order; junction bases with no gene match: 4. The CDR3 covers 13 residues. The CDR3: CASSTGTSNEQFF. The CDR3 DNA sequence: TGCGCCAGCAGCACCGGGACTAGCAATGAGCAGTTCTTC.

The chain joins TRBV7-9 to TRBJ2-3; D is perhaps TRBD2 (6 bases). Per the germline V gene, CDR1 is SEHNR and CDR2 is FQNEAQ (reference sequence). This CDR3 comprises 16 residues. The V and J ends lost 1 base and 0 bases respectively, with 11 bases between them. The CDR3 is CASSLGDSGSTDTQYF. CDR3 nucleotide sequence: TGTGCCAGCAGCTTAGGCGATAGCGGAAGCACAGATACGCAGTATTTT.

This clone has just one count. J is TRBJ1-3 and V is TRBV30, with D unclear. The CDR3 has 12 residues. V was pared by 2 bases and J by 0 bases, with 2 bases between. CDR1 and CDR2 (germline): GTSNPN, SVGIG (reference sequence). DNA of the CDR3: TGTGCCTGGAGTTACTCTGGAAACACCATATATTTT. Protein sequence: CAWSYSGNTIYF. Supplemented by reference TRBV30 and TRBJ1-3, the full variable domain reads SQTIHQWPATLVQPVGSPLSLECTVEGTSNPNLYWYRQAAGRGLQLLFYSVGIGQISSEVPQNLSASRPQDRQFILSSKKLLLSDSGFYLCAWSYSGNTIYFGEGSWLTVV.

The chain has TRBV29-1 and TRBJ2-7; TRBD2 agrees at 8 bases. Trimming removed 8 bases from V and 3 bases from J; junction bases left unmatched: 9. Germline CDR1 and CDR2: SQVTM and ANQGSEA. The CDR3 contains 13 residues. The CDR3 DNA sequence: TGCAGCTTCCGGTCGGGGGGGAGCTACGAGCAGTACTTC. Translation: CSFRSGGSYEQYF.

The rearrangement uses TRBV7-9 and TRBJ1-1, with D possibly TRBD1 on 5 matching bases. In germline, CDR1 is SEHNR, CDR2 FQNEAQ (reference sequence). The CDR3 consists of 14 residues. V shed 4 bases and J shed 6 bases, with 15 bases lying between them. The CDR3 DNA reads TGTGCCAGCAGCTACCCTGGGGGGGACGCTGAAGCTTTCTTT. This translates into CASSYPGGDAEAFF.

The rearrangement joins TRBV6-5 to TRBJ2-5; TRBD1 aligns across 9 bases. The CDR3 has 15 residues. The junction had 10 bases not matched to a gene; V was cut back by 7 bases and J by 4 bases. CDR1 is MNHEY, CDR2 SVGAGI, per germline. The CDR3 region is CASTITGGEGETQYF. The CDR3 DNA reads as TGTGCCAGCACCATTACAGGGGGCGAGGGAGAGACCCAGTACTTC.

The chain uses TRBV7-2 and TRBJ2-7; tentative D call: TRBD1 (6 bases). Germline V CDR1 and CDR2: SGHTA, FQGNSA. V lost 2 bases, J lost 4 bases, and 18 bases lay in between. The CDR3 is 16 residues long. The CDR3 DNA follows: TGTGCCAGCAGCTTAAGCGGCTGGACAGCACTTTACGAGCAGTACTTC. It specifies CASSLSGWTALYEQYF.

The J gene is TRBJ2-7, the V gene TRBV27, with 9 bases aligning to TRBD1. From germline, CDR1 is MNHEY and CDR2 SMNVEV (reference sequence). V lost 1 base and J lost 5; bases outside the gene matches: 9. This CDR3 has 16 residues. DNA of the CDR3: TGTGCCAGCAGTTTATTAGAGACAGGGGGAAGCAACGAGCAGTACTTC. It encodes CASSLLETGGSNEQYF.

The chain carries TRBV10-3 and TRBJ1-5, with D unclear. Germline CDR1 reads ENHRY; CDR2 reads SYGVKD. CDR3 length: 12 amino acids. Trimming pared 3 bases from V and 6 bases from J, leaving 6 bases between. As DNA, the CDR3 is TGTGCCATCAGTGATCCCGGTCAGCCCCAGCATTTT. This sequence encodes CAISDPGQPQHF.

The J gene is TRBJ1-2, the V gene TRBV7-2, with a tentative D call TRBD1 (6 bases). Germline assignment: CDR1 SGHTA and CDR2 FQGNSA. The V and J ends lost 5 bases and 2 bases respectively, with 12 bases between them. The CDR3 totals 14 residues. CDR3 bases: TGTGCCAGCAGCGCACGGACAGCAAACTATGGCTACACCTTC. Translating it yields CASSARTANYGYTF.

J is TRBJ1-2 and V is TRBV2, with a weak D call TRBD1 (6 bases). Germline loops: CDR1 SNHLY, CDR2 FYNNEI. V was shortened by 5 bases and J by 10 bases, with 14 bases between the two germline ends. CDR3 size: 12 residues. The CDR3 DNA sequence: TGTGCCAGCAGTTTTGATGACAGGCCCTACACCTTC. This codes for CASSFDDRPYTF.

The chain combines TRBV9 with TRBJ2-3, with 14 bases lining up with TRBD2. The CDR3 is 17 amino acids. CDR1 is SGDLS, CDR2 YYNGEE, per germline. The V and J ends lost 0 bases and 5 bases, in that order; junction bases with no gene match: 5. CDR3 in amino acids: CASSVGPGTSGGDTQYF. The CDR3 DNA is TGTGCCAGCAGCGTAGGCCCCGGGACTAGCGGGGGAGATACGCAGTATTTT.

This chain links TRBV5-1 with TRBJ2-3; 7 bases agree with TRBD1. After removal of 4 bases from V and 1 base from J, the junction contained 9 bases not matched to a gene. CDR1 is SGHRS and CDR2 is YFSETQ in the germline V gene. This CDR3 contains 16 residues. CDR3 nucleotide sequence: TGCGCCAGCAGCCAGGGGGACCCCGGAGGCACAGATACGCAGTATTTT. This sequence encodes CASSQGDPGGTDTQYF.